This TCR beta chain is drawn from a study of OX40 agonist ivuxolimab in advanced cancers. This CDR3 contains 13 residues. The V end lost 5 bases, the J end lost 4 bases, and 9 bases lay between the germline ends. Per germline, CDR1 SGHRS and CDR2 YFSETQ. Method: immunoSEQ multiplex PCR; TCRdb's copy keeps in-frame clones and lacks some. Of approximately 64,000 clones detected, around four fifths appear once; the ten largest clones hold 3% to 4.5%. The source material was CD4+ or CD8+ T cells sorted from blood, sampled in a trial of the OX40 agonist ivuxolimab. The TCR originated in an adult with an advanced solid tumor such as melanoma, head and neck, liver or kidney cancer. The V gene is TRBV5-1, the J gene TRBJ2-2, with no clear D. The CDR3 sequence is CASRTDPTGELFF. The CDR3 DNA reads TGCGCCAGCAGAACTGACCCCACCGGGGAGCTGTTTTTT.